Below, 10 T cell receptor beta chains from the same sample are listed, as sequenced in a study of a mutant IDH1 vaccine in newly diagnosed glioma. Time point defined: week 47, end of study. Every vaccination contained 300 ug of the mutant IDH1 20-mer peptide and was paired with topical imiquimod. No antigen has been identified for these receptors. Assay used: immunoSEQ multiplex PCR; TCRdb lists only in-frame clones, some missing. In the table there are about 94,000 clones, 89% of which are singletons. Here the sequenced sample was PBMCs, taken from a glioma patient whose treatment included an IDH1 peptide vaccine. The receptors were sampled from a woman aged 45-65 years with glioma.

This clone was recorded only once. The junction does not match germline at one end; this may be a read error. The chain joins TRBV7-7 to TRBJ2-2, with D possibly TRBD2 on 6 matching bases. The germline V gene has CDR1 SSHAT and CDR2 FNYEAQ (reference sequence). The CDR3 is made up of 17 amino acids. This CDR3 reads CASSLAVGAVNTGELFF. The CDR3 nucleotides are TGTGCTAGCAGCTTAGCGGTAGGGGCCGTAAACACCGGGGAGCTGTTTTTT.

The V gene is TRBV10-3, the J gene TRBJ2-1; possibly TRBD1 for D (5 bases). The V gene's germline CDR1 is ENHRY and CDR2 SYGVKD. This CDR3 contains 15 residues. V was shortened by 8 bases and J by 0 bases, with 14 bases between the two germline ends. CDR3 sequence (DNA): TGTGCCATCGACACAGGCAAGAGCTCCTACAATGAGCAGTTCTTC. Protein sequence: CAIDTGKSSYNEQFF.

The V gene is TRBV7-8, the J gene TRBJ1-1; tentatively, D is TRBD1 (5 bases). The CDR3 sequence is 15 residues long. V gave up 1 base and J gave up 1 base, with 10 bases separating them. The germline V gene encodes CDR1 SGHVS and CDR2 FQNEAQ. The CDR3 here is CASSLGEGPNTEAFF. The CDR3 region has the DNA TGTGCCAGCAGCTTAGGAGAGGGACCGAACACTGAAGCTTTCTTT.

This rearrangement joins TRBV30 to TRBJ2-5, with D perhaps matching TRBD2 (6 bases). V lost 0 bases and J lost 5, with 16 bases in between. The CDR3 consists of 15 residues. Germline lookup yields CDR1 GTSNPN and CDR2 SVGIG (reference sequence). This CDR3 is CAWSVGPLRGETQYF. CDR3 DNA sequence: TGTGCCTGGAGTGTAGGCCCCCTTCGGGGGGAGACCCAGTACTTC.

This clone appeared once. The rearrangement links TRBV11-2 to TRBJ2-7; D is perhaps TRBD2 (5 bases). The CDR3 runs 14 residues. Germline CDR1 reads SGHAT; CDR2 reads FQNNGV. V was pared by 5 bases and J by 0 bases, with 11 bases between. The DNA for the CDR3 is TGTGCCAGCAGCCCAAACCGGGACTCCTACGAGCAGTACTTC. Its protein product is CASSPNRDSYEQYF.

This chain uses TRBV4-2 with TRBJ2-1; 8 bases agree with TRBD2. Per germline, CDR1 LGHNA and CDR2 YNFKEQ. This CDR3 region has 14 residues. V lost 3 bases, J lost 10 bases, and 8 bases stayed unmatched. The CDR3 here is CASSQEPQRGEQFF. The CDR3 DNA follows: TGTGCCAGCAGCCAGGAACCTCAGCGGGGGGAGCAGTTCTTC.

A word on this clone: The junction departs from germline at one end; a sequencing error may be responsible. The CDR3 loop is CASSPLESNNEQFF. The CDR3 coding sequence is TGTGCCAGCTCCCCACTGGAATCGAACAATGAGCAGTTCTTC. V gene TRBV18 combines with J gene TRBJ2-1; D gene unclear. In germline, CDR1 is KGHSH, CDR2 LQKENI. The CDR3 runs to 14 residues.

The V gene is TRBV6-5, the J gene TRBJ2-3; tentative D call: TRBD2 (6 bases). The CDR3 is 15 residues long. Trimming stripped 2 bases from V and 5 bases from J, with 14 bases between. CDR1 MNHEY and CDR2 SVGAGI come from the germline V gene. CDR3 in amino acids: CASSYAAREVDTQYF. CDR3 coding DNA: TGTGCCAGCAGTTACGCGGCTAGGGAGGTAGATACGCAGTATTTT.

The rearrangement joins TRBV9 to TRBJ1-2; weak D call: TRBD1 (5 bases). Germline-derived CDR1 and CDR2 are SGDLS and YYNGEE. This CDR3 contains 13 residues. The V and J ends lost 7 bases and 5 bases respectively, with 15 bases between them. CDR3 nucleotides: TGTGCCAGCGGCGGGGCCGAGCTGTATGGCTACACCTTC. It codes for CASGGAELYGYTF. The whole variable domain, filled in from reference TRBV9 and TRBJ1-2, reads DSGVTQTPKHLITATGQRVTLRCSPRSGDLSVYWYQQSLDQGLQFLIQYYNGEERAKGNILERFSAQQFPDLHSELNLSSLELGDSALYFCASGGAELYGYTFGSGTRLTVV.

The chain is built from TRBV19 and TRBJ2-7; D possibly corresponds to TRBD1 (6 bases). CDR1 is LNHDA, CDR2 SQIVND, per germline (reference sequence). The CDR3 extends over 11 amino acids. The V gene lost 10 bases and the J gene lost 3 bases, with 10 bases spanning the gap. CDR3 in amino acids: CATGQSYEQYF. CDR3 bases: TGTGCCACTGGACAGAGCTACGAGCAGTACTTC.